The 32 T cell receptor beta chains given below trace back to one sample, sequenced in a study of blood T cell repertoires in COVID-19. Data came from immunoSEQ multiplex PCR; TCRdb stores just in-frame clones and leaves some out. The top ten clones hold 10% to 12% of a sample with 250,000 to 300,000 clones, about 88% of them seen once. The sample comprised peripheral blood. These receptors came from a woman aged 30 to 39 with COVID-19, enrolled during active disease.

J is TRBJ1-1 and V is TRBV28; D possibly corresponds to TRBD1 (5 bases). Germline-derived CDR1 and CDR2 are MDHEN and SYDVKM. The CDR3 is made up of 13 amino acids. V lost 2 bases to trimming and J lost 5 bases, with 9 bases between them. CDR3 amino acids: CASSLRGFTEAFF. The CDR3 coding sequence is TGTGCCAGCAGTTTACGGGGGTTTACTGAAGCTTTCTTT.

The chain carries TRBV9 and TRBJ2-6; TRBD1 is a possible D gene (5 bases). Deletions cut 0 bases from V and 0 bases from J, with 10 bases between. In germline, CDR1 is SGDLS, CDR2 YYNGEE. There are 17 residues in the CDR3. This CDR3 is CASSVGAGYSGANVLTF. CDR3 nucleotides: TGTGCCAGCAGCGTAGGGGCAGGGTACTCTGGGGCCAACGTCCTGACTTTC.

V usage is TRBV9 and J usage is TRBJ1-5; D unclear. Germline V gene sequence: CDR1 SGDLS, CDR2 YYNGEE. This CDR3 has 14 residues. With 1 base removed from V and 2 bases from J, the gap between germline ends came to 7 bases. Here the CDR3 DNA reads TGTGCCAGCAGCGTAAGTGGAGGCAATCAGCCCCAGCATTTT. It codes for CASSVSGGNQPQHF.

The J gene is TRBJ2-7, the V gene TRBV9, with TRBD1 matching 9 bases. V lost 3 bases and J lost 1; bases outside the gene matches: 5. Germline CDR1 SGDLS, CDR2 YYNGEE. The length of the CDR3 is 15 residues. The CDR3 DNA is TGTGCCAGCAGCGCCTCGGGACAGGGTTCCTACGAGCAGTACTTC. Translated, it gives CASSASGQGSYEQYF. The variable domain in full, completed from reference TRBV9 and TRBJ2-7, reads DSGVTQTPKHLITATGQRVTLRCSPRSGDLSVYWYQQSLDQGLQFLIQYYNGEERAKGNILERFSAQQFPDLHSELNLSSLELGDSALYFCASSASGQGSYEQYFGPGTRLTVT.

The chain uses TRBV15 and TRBJ2-1; tentative D call: TRBD2 (5 bases). Germline-derived CDR1 and CDR2 are LNHNV and YYDKDF (reference sequence). The CDR3 has 13 amino acids. V was cut by 0 bases and J by 9 bases, with 9 bases left in between. DNA for the CDR3: TGTGCCACCAGCAGAGATTTGGGAGCTGAGCAGTTCTTC. Translation gives CATSRDLGAEQFF.

This clone was picked up one time. This sequence joins TRBV28 and TRBJ2-7; TRBD2 agrees at 10 bases. V gave up 8 bases and J gave up 6 bases; unmatched junction bases: 7. The V gene's germline CDR1 is MDHEN and CDR2 SYDVKM. The CDR3 extends over 13 amino acids. The CDR3 DNA sequence: TGTGCCAGCTCTGAGGTAGCGGGGGGCGAGCAGTACTTC. Residues: CASSEVAGGEQYF. The whole variable domain, filled in from reference TRBV28 and TRBJ2-7, reads DVKVTQSSRYLVKRTGEKVFLECVQDMDHENMFWYRQDPGLGLRLIYFSYDVKMKEKGDIPEGYSVSREKKERFSLILESASTNQTSMYLCASSEVAGGEQYFGPGTRLTVT.

The chain has TRBV6-1 and TRBJ2-7; 7 bases are shared with TRBD1. With 1 base clipped from V and 1 base from J, the junction kept 4 bases outside the gene matches. The CDR3 has 15 amino acids. Germline lookup yields CDR1 MNHNS and CDR2 SASEGT. CDR3 protein: CASSEDSRGSYEQYF. CDR3 nucleotides: TGTGCCAGCAGTGAAGACAGCAGGGGGTCCTACGAGCAGTACTTC.

The chain's CDR3 is CASTSGTGTLGELFF. For the CDR3, the DNA is TGCGCCAGCACTTCTGGGACAGGGACACTCGGGGAGCTGTTTTTT. The chain recombines TRBV10-2 with TRBJ2-2; 9 bases match TRBD1. The CDR3 is 15 residues long. The junction had 10 bases not matched to a gene; V was cut back by 7 bases and J by 7 bases. Germline V gives CDR1 WSHSY, CDR2 SAAADI.

CDR3 DNA sequence: TGTGCCACCAGTGTTACAGGGGGTGGTGGCTACACCTTC. This sequence encodes CATSVTGGGGYTF. This chain connects TRBV24-1 to TRBJ1-2; 8 nucleotides agree with TRBD1. With V trimmed by 5 bases and J by 7 bases, 5 bases remained unmatched. The germline V gene has CDR1 KGHDR and CDR2 SFDVKD. This CDR3 spans 13 amino acids.

This chain uses TRBV28 with TRBJ2-7; possible D gene TRBD2, 5 bases. This CDR3 is 14 amino acids long. The germline gives CDR1 MDHEN, CDR2 SYDVKM. The V gene lost 1 base and the J gene lost 5 bases, with 12 bases spanning the gap. The CDR3 bases are TGTGCCAGCAGTTTATTCTACGGGAAACACGAGCAGTACTTC. This translates into CASSLFYGKHEQYF. Full variable domain (rest looked up from reference TRBV28 and TRBJ2-7): DVKVTQSSRYLVKRTGEKVFLECVQDMDHENMFWYRQDPGLGLRLIYFSYDVKMKEKGDIPEGYSVSREKKERFSLILESASTNQTSMYLCASSLFYGKHEQYFGPGTRLTVT.

The chain couples TRBV7-3 to TRBJ2-1, with D hard to call. The CDR3 totals 16 residues. The germline V and J ends were trimmed by 5 bases and 0 bases, with 14 bases remaining between them. Germline V lookup: CDR1 SGHTA, CDR2 FQGTGA. CDR3 DNA sequence: TGTGCCAGCAGCCCCTCCCGTGCGAGCTCCTACAATGAGCAGTTCTTC. It yields the protein CASSPSRASSYNEQFF.

Written as DNA, the CDR3 is TGTGCCAGTAGTACATACAGGGTCCAAGAGACCCAGTACTTC. It encodes CASSTYRVQETQYF. The genes are TRBV19 and TRBJ2-5; TRBD1 is a possible D gene (6 bases). Germline V gene data show CDR1 as LNHDA and CDR2 as SQIVND (reference sequence). With 4 bases removed from V and 1 base from J, the gap between germline ends came to 10 bases. The CDR3 has 14 residues.

This clone was observed once. The gene calls are TRBV13 and TRBJ2-2, with 7 bases identical to TRBD1. The CDR3 length is 17 residues. The V gene's germline CDR1 is PRHDT and CDR2 FYEKMQ (reference sequence). With V trimmed by 0 bases and J by 1 base, 5 bases remained unmatched. The CDR3 region has the DNA TGTGCCAGCAGCTTAGGCCCCAGGACAGGGAACACCGGGGAGCTGTTTTTT. This gives the protein CASSLGPRTGNTGELFF.

The rearrangement joins TRBV4-1 to TRBJ2-3; 8 nucleotides align to TRBD1. CDR3 length: 16 amino acids. Trimming removed 0 bases from V and 3 bases from J; junction bases left unmatched: 5. CDR1 is MGHRA, CDR2 YSYEKL, per germline. The CDR3 region is CASSQESGGSTDTQYF. CDR3 coding DNA: TGCGCCAGCAGCCAAGAGTCAGGGGGCTCGACAGATACGCAGTATTTT.

The chain carries TRBV5-1 and TRBJ2-3, with D uncertain. This CDR3 contains 14 residues. Germline V gives CDR1 SGHRS, CDR2 YFSETQ. The ends were cut back, 2 bases at V and 6 bases at J, with 13 bases in the middle. For the CDR3, the DNA is TGCGCCAGCAGCTTAAGCGACCCCGGGGATACGCAGTATTTT. It translates to CASSLSDPGDTQYF.

This clone appeared once. The rearrangement links TRBV29-1 to TRBJ2-7, with 11 nucleotides matching TRBD1. Germline V gene data show CDR1 as SQVTM and CDR2 as ANQGSEA. There are 14 residues in the CDR3. V gave up 6 bases and J gave up 1 base; unmatched junction bases: 5. As DNA, the CDR3 is TGCAGCGTCCGGGACAGGGGGTTATCCTACGAGCAGTACTTC. It translates to CSVRDRGLSYEQYF.

This clone appeared a few times. The V gene is TRBV28, the J gene TRBJ1-2, with 7 bases that match TRBD1. Germline V lookup: CDR1 MDHEN, CDR2 SYDVKM. The CDR3 runs 14 residues. With V trimmed by 6 bases and J by 5 bases, 9 bases remained unmatched. The CDR3 DNA reads as TGTGCCAGCAGAACCGACAGGGAAATGTATGGCTACACCTTC. Residues: CASRTDREMYGYTF.

The sample holds a few counts of this clone. The genes are TRBV10-2 and TRBJ1-5; D is ambiguous. The V end was cut by 10 bases, the J end by 1 base, with 14 bases between. The CDR3 is 14 amino acids. Germline V gene data show CDR1 as WSHSY and CDR2 as SAAADI. CDR3 in amino acids: CATNDPRSNQPQHF. CDR3 DNA: TGCGCCACCAACGATCCGCGAAGCAATCAGCCCCAGCATTTT.

The J gene is TRBJ1-2, the V gene TRBV4-2; D not certain. The CDR3 contains 14 residues. Deletions cut 4 bases from V and 5 bases from J, with 14 bases between. Per germline, CDR1 LGHNA and CDR2 YNFKEQ. In nucleotides, the CDR3 is TGTGCCAGCAGCCCCCCCAGCGACGCATATGGCTACACCTTC. Translation gives CASSPPSDAYGYTF.

The V call is TRBV27, the J call TRBJ2-5; possible D gene TRBD1, 5 bases. This CDR3 has 14 amino acids. In germline, CDR1 is MNHEY, CDR2 SMNVEV (reference sequence). V was shortened by 3 bases and J by 6 bases, with 14 bases between the two germline ends. CDR3 nucleotide sequence: TGTGCCAGCAGTTTCGGGCAGGGTACGAAGACCCAGTACTTC. Its translation is CASSFGQGTKTQYF.

J is TRBJ2-7 and V is TRBV5-4; 16 bases map to TRBD2. Losses at the gene ends were 4 bases for V and 8 bases for J; bases not matched to a gene: 18. This CDR3 is built from 19 residues. In germline, CDR1 is SGHNT, CDR2 YYREEE (reference sequence). CDR3: CASSVDAHGTSGRAVKQYF. The CDR3 region has the DNA TGTGCCAGCAGCGTGGACGCTCACGGGACTAGCGGGAGGGCCGTCAAGCAGTACTTC.

V usage is TRBV27 and J usage is TRBJ2-3; the D gene is possibly TRBD2 (6 bases). Trimming removed 3 bases at V and 4 bases at J, with 11 bases between. CDR1 and CDR2 (germline): MNHEY, SMNVEV (reference sequence). The CDR3 runs 14 residues. CDR3 coding DNA: TGTGCCAGCAGTTTTGTGGGACTCTCAGATACGCAGTATTTT. Its translation: CASSFVGLSDTQYF.

The chain joins TRBV4-3 to TRBJ2-5; tentatively, D is TRBD2 (7 bases). Germline values: CDR1 LGHNA, CDR2 YSLEER. The CDR3 runs to 16 residues. Trimming took off 4 bases at V and 5 bases at J, with 20 bases between the two ends. This CDR3 is CASSPTARGAGETQYF. Here the CDR3 DNA reads TGCGCCAGCAGCCCGACGGCCCGGGGGGCCGGGGAGACCCAGTACTTC.

The chain carries TRBV3-1 (or the pseudogene TRBV3-2) and TRBJ1-5; no clear D. With 1 base removed from V and 0 bases from J, the gap between germline ends came to 4 bases. CDR1 LGHDT and CDR2 YNNKEL come from the germline V gene (reference sequence). This CDR3 contains 14 residues. CDR3 sequence (DNA): TGTGCCAGCAGCCAAGCGTCTAGCAATCAGCCCCAGCATTTT. This encodes CASSQASSNQPQHF.

This clone has a single count. The chain has TRBV10-3 and TRBJ2-7; unclear D gene. Germline V gives CDR1 ENHRY, CDR2 SYGVKD. CDR3 length: 14 amino acids. V was shortened by 4 bases and J by 0 bases, with 10 bases between the two germline ends. The CDR3 loop is CAISGGASSYEQYF. The CDR3 nucleotides read TGTGCCATCAGTGGCGGCGCTAGCTCCTACGAGCAGTACTTC.

This clone was seen a handful of times. The chain links TRBV6-6 to TRBJ2-4, with a tentative D call TRBD1 (5 bases). CDR1 is MNHNY, CDR2 SVGAGI, per germline (reference sequence). Trimming shortened V by 0 bases and J by 6 bases, and 12 bases separated the two germline ends. This CDR3 contains 15 residues. CDR3 sequence reads: CASSYSSDTSNIQYF. The CDR3 bases are TGTGCCAGCAGTTACTCGTCGGACACCTCAAACATTCAGTACTTC.

The chain recombines TRBV6-5 with TRBJ2-1, with TRBD1 identical over 9 bases. Germline V lookup: CDR1 MNHEY, CDR2 SVGAGI. The CDR3 runs 15 residues. J was trimmed by 3 bases and V by 4 bases; bases with no gene match: 4. The CDR3, as DNA: TGTGCCAGCAGTTCACAGGGGGCCTTCTACAATGAGCAGTTCTTC. This encodes CASSSQGAFYNEQFF.

CDR3 loop: CAWSPGSGIQYF. Here the CDR3 DNA reads TGTGCCTGGAGTCCCGGGTCCGGCATTCAGTACTTC. The chain links TRBV30 to TRBJ2-4; D is undetermined. Deletions cut 2 bases from V and 9 bases from J, with 11 bases between. Germline CDR1 and CDR2: GTSNPN and SVGIG (reference sequence). The length of the CDR3 is 12 residues.

A few counts support this clone. The chain joins TRBV7-9 to TRBJ2-7; 8 bases align to TRBD1. This CDR3 spans 17 amino acids. Germline CDR1 and CDR2: SEHNR and FQNEAQ (reference sequence). With V trimmed by 6 bases and J by 3 bases, 16 bases remained unmatched. CDR3: CASSSFSVGQALYEQYF. The CDR3 coding sequence is TGTGCCAGCAGTTCTTTCTCCGTGGGACAGGCCCTCTACGAGCAGTACTTC.

This clone appeared a few times. Additional DNA sequences in this sample encode the identical CDR3. The CDR3: CASSIGTGSYEQYF. The CDR3 region has the DNA TGTGCCAGTAGTATAGGCACAGGCTCCTACGAGCAGTACTTC. The chain uses TRBV19 and TRBJ2-7; D might be TRBD1 (5 bases). The CDR3 runs to 14 residues. Trimming cost V 1 base and J 0 bases, with 7 bases left between them. From germline, CDR1 is LNHDA and CDR2 SQIVND (reference sequence).

This sequence joins TRBV28 and TRBJ1-4; D is possibly TRBD1 (6 bases). V was pared by 2 bases and J by 7 bases, with 11 bases between. CDR3 length: 14 residues. CDR1 MDHEN and CDR2 SYDVKM come from the germline V gene. In DNA form, the CDR3 reads TGTGCCAGCAGTTTACAGGGGCCGAGTGAAAAACTGTTTTTT. Translation: CASSLQGPSEKLFF.

This chain links TRBV24-1 with TRBJ2-7; TRBD1 is a possible D gene (6 bases). The germline V gene has CDR1 KGHDR and CDR2 SFDVKD. The ends were cut back, 7 bases at V and 2 bases at J, with 17 bases in the middle. This CDR3 is built from 15 residues. CDR3 protein: CATSHSQGYPYEQYF. In DNA form, the CDR3 reads TGTGCCACCAGCCATTCACAGGGCTACCCCTACGAGCAGTACTTC.